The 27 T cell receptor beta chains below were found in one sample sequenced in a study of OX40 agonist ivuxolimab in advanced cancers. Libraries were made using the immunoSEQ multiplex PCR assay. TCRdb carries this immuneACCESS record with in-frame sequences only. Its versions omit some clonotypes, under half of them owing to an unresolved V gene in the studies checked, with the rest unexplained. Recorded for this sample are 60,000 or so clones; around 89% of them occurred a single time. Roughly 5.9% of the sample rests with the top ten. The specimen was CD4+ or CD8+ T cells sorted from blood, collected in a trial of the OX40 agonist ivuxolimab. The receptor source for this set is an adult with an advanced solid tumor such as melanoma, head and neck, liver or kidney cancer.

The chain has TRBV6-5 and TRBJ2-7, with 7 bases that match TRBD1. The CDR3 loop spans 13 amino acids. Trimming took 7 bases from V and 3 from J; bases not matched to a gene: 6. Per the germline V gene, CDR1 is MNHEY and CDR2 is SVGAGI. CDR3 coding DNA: TGTGCCAGCATGGGACAGAGTTACTACGAGCAGTACTTC. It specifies CASMGQSYYEQYF.

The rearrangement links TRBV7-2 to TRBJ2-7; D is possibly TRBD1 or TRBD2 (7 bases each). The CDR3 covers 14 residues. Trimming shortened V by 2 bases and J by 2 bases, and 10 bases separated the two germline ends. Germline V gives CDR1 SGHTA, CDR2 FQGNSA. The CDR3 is CASSLSGTAYEQYF. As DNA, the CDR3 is TGTGCCAGCAGCTTAAGCGGGACAGCCTACGAGCAGTACTTC.

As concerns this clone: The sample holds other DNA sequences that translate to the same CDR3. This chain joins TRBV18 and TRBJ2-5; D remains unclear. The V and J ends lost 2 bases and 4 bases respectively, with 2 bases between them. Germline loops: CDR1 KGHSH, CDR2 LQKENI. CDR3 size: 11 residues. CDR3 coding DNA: TGTGCCAGCTCACCAGGAGAGACCCAGTACTTC. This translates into CASSPGETQYF. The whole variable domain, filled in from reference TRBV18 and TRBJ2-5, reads NAGVMQNPRHLVRRRGQEARLRCSPMKGHSHVYWYRQLPEEGLKFMVYLQKENIIDESGMPKERFSAEFPKEGPSILRIQQVVRGDSAAYFCASSPGETQYFGPGTRLLVL.

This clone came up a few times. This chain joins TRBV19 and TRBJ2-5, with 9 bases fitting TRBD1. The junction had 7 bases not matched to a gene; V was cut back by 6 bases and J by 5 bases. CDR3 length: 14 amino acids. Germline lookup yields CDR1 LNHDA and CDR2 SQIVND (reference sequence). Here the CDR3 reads CASSLTGGVETQYF. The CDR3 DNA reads TGTGCCAGTAGCCTAACAGGGGGCGTTGAGACCCAGTACTTC.

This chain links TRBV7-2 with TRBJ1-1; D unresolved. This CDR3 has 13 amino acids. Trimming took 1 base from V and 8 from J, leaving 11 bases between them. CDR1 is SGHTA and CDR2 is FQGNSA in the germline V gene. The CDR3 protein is CASSLVYTEEAFF. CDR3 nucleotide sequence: TGTGCCAGCAGCTTAGTATACACCGAAGAAGCTTTCTTT.

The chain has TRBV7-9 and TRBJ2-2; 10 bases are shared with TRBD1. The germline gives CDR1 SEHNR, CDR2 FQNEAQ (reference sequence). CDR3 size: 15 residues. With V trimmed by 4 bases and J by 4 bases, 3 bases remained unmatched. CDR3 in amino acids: CASSWDRGGTGELFF. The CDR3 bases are TGTGCCAGCAGCTGGGACAGGGGAGGCACCGGGGAGCTGTTTTTT.

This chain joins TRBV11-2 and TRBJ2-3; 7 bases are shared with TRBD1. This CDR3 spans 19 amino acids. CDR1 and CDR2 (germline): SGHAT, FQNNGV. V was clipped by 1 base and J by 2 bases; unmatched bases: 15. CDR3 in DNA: TGTGCCAGCAGCTTAGTATTAAAGGGGGCGCAAACTATCACAGATACGCAGTATTTT. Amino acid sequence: CASSLVLKGAQTITDTQYF.

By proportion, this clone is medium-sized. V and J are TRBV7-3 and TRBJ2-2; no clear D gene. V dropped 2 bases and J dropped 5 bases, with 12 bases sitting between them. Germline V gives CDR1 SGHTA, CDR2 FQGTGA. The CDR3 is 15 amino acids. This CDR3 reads CASSLGVSGTGELFF. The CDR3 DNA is TGTGCCAGCAGCTTAGGAGTTAGTGGGACCGGGGAGCTGTTTTTT.

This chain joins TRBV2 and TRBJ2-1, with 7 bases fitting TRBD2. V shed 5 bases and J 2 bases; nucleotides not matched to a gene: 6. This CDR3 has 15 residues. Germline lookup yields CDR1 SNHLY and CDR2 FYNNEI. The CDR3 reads CASSTLASTYNEQFF. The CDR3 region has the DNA TGTGCCAGCAGTACACTAGCGTCCACCTACAATGAGCAGTTCTTC. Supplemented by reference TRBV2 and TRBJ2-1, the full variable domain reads EPEVTQTPSHQVTQMGQEVILRCVPISNHLYFYWYRQILGQKVEFLVSFYNNEISEKSEIFDDQFSVERPDGSNFTLKIRSTKLEDSAMYFCASSTLASTYNEQFFGPGTRLTVL.

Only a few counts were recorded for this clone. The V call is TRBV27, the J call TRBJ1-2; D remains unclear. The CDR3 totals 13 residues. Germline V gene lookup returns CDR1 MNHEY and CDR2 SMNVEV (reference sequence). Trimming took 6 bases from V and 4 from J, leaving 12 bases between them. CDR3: CASSRKWGYGYTF. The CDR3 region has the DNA TGTGCCAGCAGCCGGAAGTGGGGCTATGGCTACACCTTC.

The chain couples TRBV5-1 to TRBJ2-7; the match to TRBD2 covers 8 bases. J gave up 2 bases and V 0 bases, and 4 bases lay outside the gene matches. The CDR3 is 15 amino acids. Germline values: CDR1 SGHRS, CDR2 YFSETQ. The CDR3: CASSLGGTSTYEQYF. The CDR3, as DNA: TGCGCCAGCAGCTTGGGCGGGACTAGTACCTACGAGCAGTACTTC. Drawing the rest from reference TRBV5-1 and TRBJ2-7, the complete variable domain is KAGVTQTPRYLIKTRGQQVTLSCSPISGHRSVSWYQQTPGQGLQFLFEYFSETQRNKGNFPGRFSGRQFSNSRSEMNVSTLELGDSALYLCASSLGGTSTYEQYFGPGTRLTVT.

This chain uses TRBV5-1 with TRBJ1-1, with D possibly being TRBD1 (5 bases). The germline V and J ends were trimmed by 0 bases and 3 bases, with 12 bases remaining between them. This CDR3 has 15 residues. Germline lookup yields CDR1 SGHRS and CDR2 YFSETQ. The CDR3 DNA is TGCGCCAGCAGCTTGGCGGCAGGGAAGGACACTGAAGCTTTCTTT. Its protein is CASSLAAGKDTEAFF.

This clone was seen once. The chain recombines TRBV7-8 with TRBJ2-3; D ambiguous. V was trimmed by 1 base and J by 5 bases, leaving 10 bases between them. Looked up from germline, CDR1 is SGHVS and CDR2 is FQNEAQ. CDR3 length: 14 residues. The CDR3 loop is CASSLDQPLDTQYF. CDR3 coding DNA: TGTGCCAGCAGCTTAGATCAACCTCTAGATACGCAGTATTTT. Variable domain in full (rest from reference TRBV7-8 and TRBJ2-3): GAGVSQSPRYKVAKRGQDVALRCDPISGHVSLFWYQQALGQGPEFLTYFQNEAQLDKSGLPSDRFFAERPEGSVSTLKIQRTQQEDSAVYLCASSLDQPLDTQYFGPGTRLTVL.

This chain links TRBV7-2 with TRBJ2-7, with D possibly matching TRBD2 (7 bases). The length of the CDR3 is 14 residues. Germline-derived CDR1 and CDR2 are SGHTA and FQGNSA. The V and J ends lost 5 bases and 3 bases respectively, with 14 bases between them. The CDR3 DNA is TGTGCCAGCAGCCCGGGGGGCGGGGTCTACGAGCAGTACTTC. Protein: CASSPGGGVYEQYF.

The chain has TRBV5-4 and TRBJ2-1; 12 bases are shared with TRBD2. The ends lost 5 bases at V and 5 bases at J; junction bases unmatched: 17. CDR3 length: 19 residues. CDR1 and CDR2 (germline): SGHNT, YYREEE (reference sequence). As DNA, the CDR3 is TGTGCCAGCAGTCAACGGACAGGCGGACTAGCGGGGAAAAACAATGAGCAGTTCTTC. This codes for CASSQRTGGLAGKNNEQFF.

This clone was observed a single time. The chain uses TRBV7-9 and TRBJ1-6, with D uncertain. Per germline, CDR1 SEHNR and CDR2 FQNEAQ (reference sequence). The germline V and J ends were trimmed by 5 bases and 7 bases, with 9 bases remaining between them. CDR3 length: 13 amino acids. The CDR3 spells CASSEEANSPLHF. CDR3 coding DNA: TGTGCCAGCAGCGAAGAGGCGAATTCACCCCTCCACTTT.

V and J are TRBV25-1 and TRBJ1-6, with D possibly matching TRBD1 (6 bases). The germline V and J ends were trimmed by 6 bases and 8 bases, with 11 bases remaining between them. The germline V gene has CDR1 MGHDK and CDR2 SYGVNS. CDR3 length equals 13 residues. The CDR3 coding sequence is TGTGCCAGCAGAATCAGGGGTGATTCACCCCTCCACTTT. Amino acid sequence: CASRIRGDSPLHF.

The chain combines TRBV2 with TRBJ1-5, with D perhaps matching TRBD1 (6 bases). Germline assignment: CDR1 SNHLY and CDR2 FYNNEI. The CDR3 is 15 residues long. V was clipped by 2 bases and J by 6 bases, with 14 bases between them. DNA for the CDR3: TGTGCCAGCAGTGAATGGACAGCCGGAGGTCAGCCCCAGCATTTT. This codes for CASSEWTAGGQPQHF.

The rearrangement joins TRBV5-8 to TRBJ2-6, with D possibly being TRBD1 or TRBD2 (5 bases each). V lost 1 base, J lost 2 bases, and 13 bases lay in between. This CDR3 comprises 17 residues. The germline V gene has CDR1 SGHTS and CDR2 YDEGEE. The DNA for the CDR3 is TGTGCCAGCAGCTTGTCCGGGGCTTCGGCTGGGGCCAACGTCCTGACTTTC. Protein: CASSLSGASAGANVLTF.

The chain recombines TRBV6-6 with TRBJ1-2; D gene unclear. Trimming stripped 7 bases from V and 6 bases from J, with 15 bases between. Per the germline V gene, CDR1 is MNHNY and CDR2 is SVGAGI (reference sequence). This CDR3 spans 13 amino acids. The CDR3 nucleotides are TGTGCCAGCAAAAGATACGGTACGGATGGCTACACCTTC. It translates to CASKRYGTDGYTF.

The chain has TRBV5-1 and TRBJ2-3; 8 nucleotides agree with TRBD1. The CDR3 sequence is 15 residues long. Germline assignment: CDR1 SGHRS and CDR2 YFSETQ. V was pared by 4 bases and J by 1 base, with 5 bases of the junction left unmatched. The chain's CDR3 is CASSSGQGGTDTQYF. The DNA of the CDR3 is TGCGCCAGCAGCAGCGGACAGGGCGGCACAGATACGCAGTATTTT.

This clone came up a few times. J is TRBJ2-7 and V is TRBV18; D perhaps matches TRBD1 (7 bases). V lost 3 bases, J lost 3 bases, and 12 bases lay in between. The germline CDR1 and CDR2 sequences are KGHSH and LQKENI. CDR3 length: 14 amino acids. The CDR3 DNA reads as TGTGCCAGCTCACCCCAGGGGGGTGGCTACGAGCAGTACTTC. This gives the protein CASSPQGGGYEQYF. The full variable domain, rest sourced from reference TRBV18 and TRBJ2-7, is NAGVMQNPRHLVRRRGQEARLRCSPMKGHSHVYWYRQLPEEGLKFMVYLQKENIIDESGMPKERFSAEFPKEGPSILRIQQVVRGDSAAYFCASSPQGGGYEQYFGPGTRLTVT.

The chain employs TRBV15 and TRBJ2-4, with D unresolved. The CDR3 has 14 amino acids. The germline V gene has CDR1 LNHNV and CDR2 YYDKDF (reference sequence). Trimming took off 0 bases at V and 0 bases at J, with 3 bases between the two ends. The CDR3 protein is CATSRDRAKNIQYF. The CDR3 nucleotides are TGTGCCACCAGCAGAGATAGAGCCAAAAACATTCAGTACTTC.

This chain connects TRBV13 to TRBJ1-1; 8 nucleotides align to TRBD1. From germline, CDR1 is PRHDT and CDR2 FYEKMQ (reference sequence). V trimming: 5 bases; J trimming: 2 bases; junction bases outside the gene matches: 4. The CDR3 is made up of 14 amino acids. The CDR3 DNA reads TGTGCCAGCAGCCGAGGACAGGGCAACACTGAAGCTTTCTTT. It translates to CASSRGQGNTEAFF. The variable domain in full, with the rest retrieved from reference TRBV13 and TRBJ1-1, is AAGVIQSPRHLIKEKRETATLKCYPIPRHDTVYWYQQGPGQDPQFLISFYEKMQSDKGSIPDRFSAQQFSDYHSELNMSSLELGDSALYFCASSRGQGNTEAFFGQGTRLTVV.

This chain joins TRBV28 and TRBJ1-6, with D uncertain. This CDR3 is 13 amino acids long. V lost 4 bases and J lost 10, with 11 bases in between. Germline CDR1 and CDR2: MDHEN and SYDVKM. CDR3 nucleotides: TGTGCCAGCAGTTCCCCCGCTGGGTCACCCCTCCACTTT. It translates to CASSSPAGSPLHF.

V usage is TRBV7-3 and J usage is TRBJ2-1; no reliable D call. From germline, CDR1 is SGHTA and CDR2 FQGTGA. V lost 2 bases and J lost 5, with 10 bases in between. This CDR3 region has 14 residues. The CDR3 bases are TGTGCCAGCAGCTTATTTGGTGGAGACAATGAGCAGTTCTTC. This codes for CASSLFGGDNEQFF.

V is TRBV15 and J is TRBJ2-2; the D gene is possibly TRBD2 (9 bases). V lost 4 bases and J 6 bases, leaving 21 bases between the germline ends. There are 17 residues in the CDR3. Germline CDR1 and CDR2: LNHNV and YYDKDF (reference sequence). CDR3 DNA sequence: TGTGCCACCAGCACCCAGGGGGCGGGAGGGTTAGCCGGGGAGCTGTTTTTT. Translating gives CATSTQGAGGLAGELFF.